This TCR beta chain was obtained from a study of blood T cells in healthy people across ages. A J-beta primer mix and a sample-barcoded 5' primer were used in a second PCR of roughly 7 to 12 cycles. TCRdb re-analysed the 5' RACE reads in MiXCR, keeping a single row per CDR3 protein. The sample contains hundreds of thousands of distinct CDR3 sequences, just over 55% of which appear only once. Input material: blood. The TCR was taken from a man aged 35 to 55 in good health.

This chain's CDR3 is CASSLVFGAGSGANVLTF. The CDR3 DNA follows: TGTGCCAGCAGCTTAGTTTTTGGGGCTGGCTCTGGGGCCAACGTCCTGACTTTC. The V and J genes are TRBV7-2 and TRBJ2-6, with D possibly being TRBD1 (5 bases). The CDR3 sequence is 18 residues long. V lost 1 base to trimming and J lost 0 bases, with 13 bases between them. CDR1 and CDR2 (germline): SGHTA, FQGNSA.